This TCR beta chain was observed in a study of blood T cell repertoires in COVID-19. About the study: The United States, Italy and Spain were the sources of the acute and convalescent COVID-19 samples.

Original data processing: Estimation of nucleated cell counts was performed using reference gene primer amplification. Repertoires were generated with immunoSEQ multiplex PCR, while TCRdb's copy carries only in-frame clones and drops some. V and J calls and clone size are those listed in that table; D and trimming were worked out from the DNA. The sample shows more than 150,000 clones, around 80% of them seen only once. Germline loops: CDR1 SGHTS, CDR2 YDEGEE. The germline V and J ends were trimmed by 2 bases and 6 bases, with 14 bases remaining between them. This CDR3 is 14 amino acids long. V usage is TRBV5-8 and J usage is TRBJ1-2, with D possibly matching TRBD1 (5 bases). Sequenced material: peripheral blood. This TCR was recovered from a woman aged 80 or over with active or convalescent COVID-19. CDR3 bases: TGTGCCAGCAGCTTTCTAAGGGGCAGGGATGGCTACACCTTC. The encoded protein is CASSFLRGRDGYTF.